These T cell receptor beta chains were read from a single sample in a study of CD8 T cells in ankylosing spondylitis. TCRdb re-called the 5' RACE reads with MiXCR, one entry per CDR3 protein. The sample shows about 540,000 distinct CDR3 sequences, 10% to 15% of them seen only once. Specimen: blood, either unsorted or a sorted T cell fraction (not recorded which). The receptors stem from a male donor with ankylosing spondylitis. Both conserved end residues are part of each CDR3. Fields, in order: D gene, V gene, J gene, CDR3 protein. The D gene is left open where the match is weak.

D gene: TRBD1
V gene: TRBV7-2
J gene: TRBJ2-7
CDR3 protein: CASSRQGVHEQYF

D gene: NA
V gene: TRBV7-9
J gene: TRBJ1-3
CDR3 protein: CASSKLGDGVFGNTIYF

D gene: NA
V gene: TRBV18
J gene: TRBJ2-1
CDR3 protein: CASSPRQSSYNEQFF

D gene: TRBD2
V gene: TRBV5-4
J gene: TRBJ2-1
CDR3 protein: CASSLATSGISYNEQFF

D gene: NA
V gene: TRBV6-5
J gene: TRBJ2-7
CDR3 protein: CASSSGTERTYEQYF

D gene: TRBD1
V gene: TRBV6-1
J gene: TRBJ2-1
CDR3 protein: CASSVSGGWANEQFF

D gene: NA
V gene: TRBV11-2
J gene: TRBJ2-3
CDR3 protein: CASSAQGGTSTDTQYF

D gene: NA
V gene: TRBV5-1
J gene: TRBJ1-1
CDR3 protein: CASSPRTRMNTEAFF

D gene: TRBD1
V gene: TRBV18
J gene: TRBJ2-5
CDR3 protein: CASSRNRGDQETQYF

D gene: NA
V gene: TRBV5-1
J gene: TRBJ1-5
CDR3 protein: CASSLDSGINQPQHF

D gene: NA
V gene: TRBV7-7
J gene: TRBJ2-1
CDR3 protein: CASSQDSYNEQFF

D gene: NA
V gene: TRBV5-1
J gene: TRBJ1-5
CDR3 protein: CASSEGSINQPQHF

D gene: NA
V gene: TRBV6-1
J gene: TRBJ1-5
CDR3 protein: CASTPDMADQPQHF

D gene: NA
V gene: TRBV20-1
J gene: TRBJ1-3
CDR3 protein: CSANLGTGLLSGNTIYF